Below, 17 T cell receptor beta chains from the same sample are listed, as sequenced in a study of blood T cells in healthy people across ages. A J-beta primer mix and a sample-barcoded 5' primer were used in a second PCR of about 6 to 12 cycles. TCRdb fed the 5' RACE reads into MiXCR, producing one record per CDR3 protein. Of 1.5 million to 2 million distinct CDR3 sequences in the sample, around half were seen once. The sequenced sample was blood. The origin of the receptors is a woman aged 40 to 50 in good health.

This clonotype has just a few counts. The gene calls are TRBV20-1 and TRBJ2-5, with D possibly matching TRBD2 (6 bases). V lost 5 bases to trimming and J lost 5 bases, with 12 bases between them. The CDR3 has 12 residues. Germline V gives CDR1 DFQATT, CDR2 SNEGSKA (reference sequence). The CDR3 sequence: CSASTSLETQYF. For the CDR3, the DNA is TGCAGTGCTTCGACTAGTTTGGAGACCCAGTACTTC.

A few counts support this clonotype. V gene TRBV29-1 combines with J gene TRBJ2-1, with D hard to call. The germline V and J ends were trimmed by 5 bases and 4 bases, with 6 bases remaining between them. The length of the CDR3 is 11 residues. Germline loops: CDR1 SQVTM, CDR2 ANQGSEA. The CDR3 protein is CSVPLYNEQFF. DNA of the CDR3: TGCAGCGTTCCGTTGTACAATGAGCAGTTCTTC.

This CDR3 is CASSQDMVIMSAPLHF. The CDR3, as DNA: TGCGCCAGCAGCCAAGATATGGTCATAATGAGTGCACCCCTCCACTTT. V and J are TRBV4-3 and TRBJ1-6; D unresolved. This CDR3 has 16 residues. CDR1 LGHNA and CDR2 YSLEER come from the germline V gene. The V gene lost 0 bases and the J gene lost 11 bases, with 17 bases spanning the gap.

This clonotype showed up many times. The chain couples TRBV27 to TRBJ2-7; D perhaps matches TRBD1 (6 bases). Germline CDR1 reads MNHEY; CDR2 reads SMNVEV (reference sequence). This CDR3 has 12 amino acids. Trimming stripped 6 bases from V and 4 bases from J, with 10 bases between. The CDR3 loop reads CASSFTGYEQYF. Written as DNA, the CDR3 is TGTGCCAGCAGCTTCACAGGGTACGAGCAGTACTTC.

The genes are TRBV15 and TRBJ2-5, with TRBD1 as a possible D gene (5 bases). V was clipped by 0 bases and J by 5 bases, with 13 bases between them. Germline CDR1 is LNHNV and CDR2 is YYDKDF (reference sequence). CDR3 length equals 15 residues. CDR3 protein: CATSRDRQGWETQYF. As DNA, the CDR3 is TGTGCCACCAGCAGAGATCGTCAGGGTTGGGAGACCCAGTACTTC.

The V and J genes are TRBV20-1 and TRBJ1-2, with 10 bases identical to TRBD1. The V gene end was trimmed by 4 bases and the J gene end by 4 bases; junction bases not matched to a gene: 9. This CDR3 spans 15 amino acids. CDR1 and CDR2 from the germline V gene are DFQATT and SNEGSKA (reference sequence). CDR3 sequence (DNA): TGCAGTGCTATTGGGCGGGACAGGGGTGCCTATGGCTACACCTTC. Translation: CSAIGRDRGAYGYTF.

This clonotype has just a few counts. The chain employs TRBV6-5 and TRBJ1-1, with D unclear. Germline V gene data show CDR1 as MNHEY and CDR2 as SVGAGI. The CDR3 runs 15 residues. Trimming took off 5 bases at V and 8 bases at J, with 21 bases between the two ends. CDR3 region: CASSTAPNINPEAFF. CDR3 DNA sequence: TGTGCCAGCAGTACAGCCCCCAACATTAATCCGGAAGCTTTCTTT.

The chain combines TRBV29-1 with TRBJ2-2, with D tentatively TRBD2 (7 bases). Trimming removed 0 bases at V and 7 bases at J, with 12 bases between. This CDR3 spans 14 amino acids. Per germline, CDR1 SQVTM and CDR2 ANQGSEA. DNA for the CDR3: TGCAGCGTTGAAGATCTCGGGGGGCTCGGGGAGCTGTTTTTT. This translates into CSVEDLGGLGELFF.

This clonotype was detected only a few times. This chain joins TRBV6-5 and TRBJ2-7; D is unresolved. Germline-derived CDR1 and CDR2 are MNHEY and SVGAGI. V lost 2 bases, J lost 2 bases, and 4 bases lay in between. The CDR3 is made up of 12 amino acids. CDR3 sequence reads: CASSYLTYEQYF. The CDR3 DNA is TGTGCCAGCAGTTACCTTACCTACGAGCAGTACTTC.

J is TRBJ2-7 and V is TRBV20-1; perhaps TRBD1 as D (5 bases). The V and J ends lost 3 bases and 0 bases respectively, with 12 bases between them. The V gene's germline CDR1 is DFQATT and CDR2 SNEGSKA (reference sequence). CDR3 length: 14 residues. CDR3 coding DNA: TGCAGTGCTAGTGGACACAAGAGCTCCTACGAGCAGTACTTC. Its translation: CSASGHKSSYEQYF.

This clonotype came up once. The rearrangement uses TRBV9 and TRBJ2-1; perhaps TRBD2 as D (7 bases). The CDR3 spans 15 residues. CDR1 and CDR2 (germline): SGDLS, YYNGEE. V lost 4 bases and J lost 9, with 20 bases in between. As DNA, the CDR3 is TGTGCCAGCAGCCATGAGGGGGGGGGCCTCGGTGAGCAGTTCTTC. Translation: CASSHEGGGLGEQFF.

The CDR3 DNA reads TGTGCCAGCAGCGTGGGGACTATTAATTCACCCCTCCACTTT. Translating it yields CASSVGTINSPLHF. The chain couples TRBV9 to TRBJ1-6, with D perhaps TRBD1 (5 bases). This CDR3 spans 14 amino acids. V lost 2 bases and J 6 bases, leaving 9 bases between the germline ends. CDR1 SGDLS and CDR2 YYNGEE come from the germline V gene.

The chain employs TRBV9 and TRBJ2-4, with D possibly TRBD2 on 6 matching bases. The CDR3 sequence is 14 residues long. Trimming pared 4 bases from V and 6 bases from J, leaving 14 bases between. Germline CDR1 is SGDLS and CDR2 is YYNGEE. For the CDR3, the DNA is TGTGCCAGCAGCCTTCTGGTGGGAGGAAACATTCAGTACTTC. It is translated as CASSLLVGGNIQYF.

The V and J genes are TRBV7-2 and TRBJ1-2; 8 bases are a match to TRBD1. Trimming at V came to 5 bases and at J to 7 bases, leaving 9 bases not matched to a gene. This CDR3 spans 14 amino acids. CDR1 is SGHTA and CDR2 is FQGNSA in the germline V gene. The CDR3 bases are TGTGCCAGCAGCCCCGCAGGGGGCCAGGGTGGCTACACCTTC. Its translation: CASSPAGGQGGYTF.

The genes are TRBV6-4 and TRBJ1-2, with D unclear. The CDR3 is made up of 14 amino acids. V was clipped by 0 bases and J by 8 bases, with 13 bases between them. Germline V gene sequence: CDR1 MRHNA, CDR2 SNTAGT. The CDR3 loop reads CASSDSAGLGGYTF. The CDR3 bases are TGTGCCAGCAGTGACTCAGCGGGGTTGGGCGGCTACACCTTC.

In its sample, this clonotype was seen once. The junction and the germline gene differ at one end; a read error may be behind it. This rearrangement joins TRBV20-1 to TRBJ2-5; D gene unclear. The DNA end lines up better with TRBJ2-7; the J call may be wrong. Germline V gene lookup returns CDR1 DFQATT and CDR2 SNEGSKA (reference sequence). This CDR3 region has 15 residues. The CDR3 bases are TGCAGTGCTAGCCGGATAGACTCTACCTCCTGCGAGCAGTACTTC. Translation: CSASRIDSTSCEQYF.

The chain couples TRBV20-1 to TRBJ2-7, with TRBD2 as a possible D gene (6 bases). With 0 bases removed from V and 2 bases from J, the gap between germline ends came to 17 bases. Looked up from germline, CDR1 is DFQATT and CDR2 is SNEGSKA (reference sequence). The CDR3 spans 16 residues. The CDR3 nucleotides read TGCAGTGCTAGAGAGACCGGGACTTTAGCGCCCTACGAGCAGTACTTC. Translation: CSARETGTLAPYEQYF.